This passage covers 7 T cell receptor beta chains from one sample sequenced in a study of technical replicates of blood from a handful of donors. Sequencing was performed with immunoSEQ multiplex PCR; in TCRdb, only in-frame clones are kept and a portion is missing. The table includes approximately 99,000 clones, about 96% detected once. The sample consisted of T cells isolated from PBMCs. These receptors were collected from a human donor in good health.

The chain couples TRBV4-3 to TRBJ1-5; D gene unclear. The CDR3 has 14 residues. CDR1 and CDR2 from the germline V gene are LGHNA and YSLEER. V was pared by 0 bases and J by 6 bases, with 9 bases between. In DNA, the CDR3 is TGCGCCAGCAGCCAAGATAACTATTTTCAGCCCCAGCATTTT. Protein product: CASSQDNYFQPQHF.

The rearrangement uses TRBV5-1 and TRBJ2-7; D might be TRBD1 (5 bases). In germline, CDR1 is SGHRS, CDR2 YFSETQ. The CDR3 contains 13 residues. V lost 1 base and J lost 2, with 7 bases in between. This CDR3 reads CASSLMGPYEQYF. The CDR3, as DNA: TGCGCCAGCAGCTTGATGGGGCCCTACGAGCAGTACTTC. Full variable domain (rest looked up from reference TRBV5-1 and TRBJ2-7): KAGVTQTPRYLIKTRGQQVTLSCSPISGHRSVSWYQQTPGQGLQFLFEYFSETQRNKGNFPGRFSGRQFSNSRSEMNVSTLELGDSALYLCASSLMGPYEQYFGPGTRLTVT.

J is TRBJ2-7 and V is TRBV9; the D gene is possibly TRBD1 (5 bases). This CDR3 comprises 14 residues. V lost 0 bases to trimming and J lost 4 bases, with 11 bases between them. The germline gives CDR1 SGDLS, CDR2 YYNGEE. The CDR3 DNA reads TGTGCCAGCAGCGTAGATGGCAGGGATTACGAGCAGTACTTC. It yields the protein CASSVDGRDYEQYF.

The CDR3 protein is CATSSSSAGEREQFF. The CDR3 DNA sequence: TGTGCCACCAGCTCCAGCTCAGCGGGAGAGCGTGAGCAGTTCTTC. This chain connects TRBV15 to TRBJ2-1, with 8 bases identical to TRBD2. The trim removed 5 bases at V and 9 bases at J, leaving 12 bases unmatched. The CDR3 extends over 15 amino acids. Germline-derived CDR1 and CDR2 are LNHNV and YYDKDF (reference sequence). The full variable domain, its missing parts supplied by reference TRBV15 and TRBJ2-1, is DAMVIQNPRYQVTQFGKPVTLSCSQTLNHNVMYWYQQKSSQAPKLLFHYYDKDFNNEADTPDNFQSRRPNTSFCFLDIRSPGLGDTAMYLCATSSSSAGEREQFFGPGTRLTVL.

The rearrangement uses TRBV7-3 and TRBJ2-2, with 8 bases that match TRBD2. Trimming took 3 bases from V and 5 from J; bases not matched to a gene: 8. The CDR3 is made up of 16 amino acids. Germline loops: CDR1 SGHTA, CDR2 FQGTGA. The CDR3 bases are TGTGCCAGCAGCTTTACCTCGGGAGGGCCGACCGGGGAGCTGTTTTTT. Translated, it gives CASSFTSGGPTGELFF.

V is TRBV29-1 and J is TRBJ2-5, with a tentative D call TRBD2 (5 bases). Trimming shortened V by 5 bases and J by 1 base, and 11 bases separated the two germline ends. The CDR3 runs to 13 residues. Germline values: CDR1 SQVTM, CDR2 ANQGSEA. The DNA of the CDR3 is TGCAGCGTTTGGGTGGGAGCCCAAGAGACCCAGTACTTC. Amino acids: CSVWVGAQETQYF.

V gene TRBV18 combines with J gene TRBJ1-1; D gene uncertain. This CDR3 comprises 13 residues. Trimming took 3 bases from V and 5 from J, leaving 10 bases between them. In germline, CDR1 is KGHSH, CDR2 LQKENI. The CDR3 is CASSPSWRTEAFF. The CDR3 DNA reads TGTGCCAGCTCACCTTCATGGAGGACTGAAGCTTTCTTT.